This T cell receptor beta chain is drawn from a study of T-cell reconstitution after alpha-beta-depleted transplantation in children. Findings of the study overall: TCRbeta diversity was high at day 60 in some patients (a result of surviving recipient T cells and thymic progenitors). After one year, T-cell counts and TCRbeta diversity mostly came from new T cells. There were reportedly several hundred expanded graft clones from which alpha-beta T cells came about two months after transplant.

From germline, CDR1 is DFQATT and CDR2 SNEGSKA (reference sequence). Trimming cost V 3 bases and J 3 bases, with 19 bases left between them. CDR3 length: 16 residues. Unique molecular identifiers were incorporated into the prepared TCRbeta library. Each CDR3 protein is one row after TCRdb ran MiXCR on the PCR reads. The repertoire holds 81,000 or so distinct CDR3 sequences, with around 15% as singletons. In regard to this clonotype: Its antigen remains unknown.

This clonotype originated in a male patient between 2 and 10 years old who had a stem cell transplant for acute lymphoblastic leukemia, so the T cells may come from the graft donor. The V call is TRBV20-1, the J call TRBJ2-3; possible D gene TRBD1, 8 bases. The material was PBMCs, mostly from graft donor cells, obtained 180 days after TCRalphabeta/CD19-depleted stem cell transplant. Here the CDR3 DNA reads TGCAGTGCTAGTGGACAGGGAGTCGGGGGGACAGATACGCAGTATTTT. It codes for CSASGQGVGGTDTQYF.